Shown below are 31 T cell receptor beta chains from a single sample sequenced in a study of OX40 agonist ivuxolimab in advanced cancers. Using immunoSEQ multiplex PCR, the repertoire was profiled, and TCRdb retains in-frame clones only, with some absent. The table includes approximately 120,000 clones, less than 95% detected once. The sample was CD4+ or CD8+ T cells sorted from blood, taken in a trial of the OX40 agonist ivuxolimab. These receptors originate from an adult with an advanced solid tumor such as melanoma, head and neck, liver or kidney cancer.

The CDR3 here is CASSLIASGRWNEQFF. For the CDR3, the DNA is TGTGCCAGCAGTTTAATAGCTAGCGGGAGATGGAATGAGCAGTTCTTC. The chain has TRBV28 and TRBJ2-1; 10 bases align to TRBD2. Looked up from germline, CDR1 is MDHEN and CDR2 is SYDVKM. The ends lost 2 bases at V and 7 bases at J; junction bases unmatched: 8. This CDR3 is built from 16 residues.

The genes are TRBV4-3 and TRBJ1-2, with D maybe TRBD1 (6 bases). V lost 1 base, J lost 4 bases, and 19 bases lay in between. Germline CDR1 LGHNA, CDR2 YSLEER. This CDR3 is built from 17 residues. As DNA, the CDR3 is TGCGCCAGCAGCCAAGGGGTGCAAGGACAGAGTTCCTATGGCTACACCTTC. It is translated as CASSQGVQGQSSYGYTF.

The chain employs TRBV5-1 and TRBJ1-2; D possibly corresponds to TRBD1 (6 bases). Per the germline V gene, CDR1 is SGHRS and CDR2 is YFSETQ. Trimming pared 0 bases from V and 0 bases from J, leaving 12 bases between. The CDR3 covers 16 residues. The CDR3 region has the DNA TGCGCCAGCAGCTTGGCAGACAGGCGTGCTAACTATGGCTACACCTTC. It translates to CASSLADRRANYGYTF.

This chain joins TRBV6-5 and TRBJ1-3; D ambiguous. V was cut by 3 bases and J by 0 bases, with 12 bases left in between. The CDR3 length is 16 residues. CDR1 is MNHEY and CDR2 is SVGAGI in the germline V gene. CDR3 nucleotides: TGTGCCAGCAGTTATGACCGTTACACCTCTGGAAACACCATATATTTT. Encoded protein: CASSYDRYTSGNTIYF.

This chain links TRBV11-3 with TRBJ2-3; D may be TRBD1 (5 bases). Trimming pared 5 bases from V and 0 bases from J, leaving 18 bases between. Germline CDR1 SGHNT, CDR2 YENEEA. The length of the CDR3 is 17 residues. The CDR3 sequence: CASSPRQTGASTDTQYF. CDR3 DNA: TGTGCCAGCAGCCCCCGCCAAACAGGAGCTAGCACAGATACGCAGTATTTT.

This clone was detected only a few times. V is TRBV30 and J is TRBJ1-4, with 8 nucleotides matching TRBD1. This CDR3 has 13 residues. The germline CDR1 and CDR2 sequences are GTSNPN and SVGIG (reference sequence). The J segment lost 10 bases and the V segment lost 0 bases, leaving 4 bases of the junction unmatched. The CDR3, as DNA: TGTGCCTGGAGTGTCCAGGGGGCAGGAAAACTGTTTTTT. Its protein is CAWSVQGAGKLFF.

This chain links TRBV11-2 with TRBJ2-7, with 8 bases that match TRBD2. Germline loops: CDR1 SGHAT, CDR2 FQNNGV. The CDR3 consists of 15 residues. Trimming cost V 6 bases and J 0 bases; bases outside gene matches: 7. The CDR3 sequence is CASSPTSGISYEQYF. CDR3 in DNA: TGTGCCAGCAGTCCTACTAGCGGCATCTCCTACGAGCAGTACTTC.

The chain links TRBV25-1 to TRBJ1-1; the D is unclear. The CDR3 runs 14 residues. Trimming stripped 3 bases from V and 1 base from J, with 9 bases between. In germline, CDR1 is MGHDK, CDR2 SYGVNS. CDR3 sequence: CASSDPQENTEAFF. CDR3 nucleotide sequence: TGTGCCAGCAGTGATCCCCAGGAGAACACTGAAGCTTTCTTT.

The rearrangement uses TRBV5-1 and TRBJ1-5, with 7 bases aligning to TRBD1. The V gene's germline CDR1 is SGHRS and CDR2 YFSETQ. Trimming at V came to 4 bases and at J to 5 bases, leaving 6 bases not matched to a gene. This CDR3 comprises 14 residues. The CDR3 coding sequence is TGCGCCAGCAGCCCCGACAGGGATCATCAGCCCCAGCATTTT. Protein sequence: CASSPDRDHQPQHF.

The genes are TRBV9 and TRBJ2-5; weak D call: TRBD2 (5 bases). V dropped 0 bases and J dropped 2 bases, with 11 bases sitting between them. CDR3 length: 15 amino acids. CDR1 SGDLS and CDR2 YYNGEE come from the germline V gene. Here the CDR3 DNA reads TGTGCCAGCAGCGTAGTAATAGGGAGTCAAGAGACCCAGTACTTC. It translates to CASSVVIGSQETQYF.

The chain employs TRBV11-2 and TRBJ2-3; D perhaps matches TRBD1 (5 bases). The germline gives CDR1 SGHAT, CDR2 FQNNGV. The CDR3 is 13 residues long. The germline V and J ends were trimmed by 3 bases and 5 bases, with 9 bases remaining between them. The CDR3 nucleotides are TGTGCCAGCAGCTTGGCCAGGGAAGATACGCAGTATTTT. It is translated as CASSLAREDTQYF.

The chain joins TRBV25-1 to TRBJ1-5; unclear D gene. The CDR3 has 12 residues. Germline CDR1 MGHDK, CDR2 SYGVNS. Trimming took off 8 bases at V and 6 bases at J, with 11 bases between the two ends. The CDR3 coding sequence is TGTGCCAGCCCCACTATCCTTCAGCCCCAGCATTTT. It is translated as CASPTILQPQHF.

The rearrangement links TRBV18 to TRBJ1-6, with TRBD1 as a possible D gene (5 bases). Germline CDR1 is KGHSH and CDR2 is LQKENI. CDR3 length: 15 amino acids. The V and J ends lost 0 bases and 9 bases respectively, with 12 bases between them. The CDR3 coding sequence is TGTGCCAGCTCACCACCGAGCAGGGAGACTTCACCCCTCCACTTT. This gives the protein CASSPPSRETSPLHF. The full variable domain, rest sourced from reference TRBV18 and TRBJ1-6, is NAGVMQNPRHLVRRRGQEARLRCSPMKGHSHVYWYRQLPEEGLKFMVYLQKENIIDESGMPKERFSAEFPKEGPSILRIQQVVRGDSAAYFCASSPPSRETSPLHFGNGTRLTVT.

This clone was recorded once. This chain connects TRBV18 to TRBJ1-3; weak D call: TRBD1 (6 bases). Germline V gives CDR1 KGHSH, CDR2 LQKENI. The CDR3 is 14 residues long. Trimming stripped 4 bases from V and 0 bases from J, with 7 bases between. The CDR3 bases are TGTGCCAGCTCACGGACAGACTCTGGAAACACCATATATTTT. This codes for CASSRTDSGNTIYF.

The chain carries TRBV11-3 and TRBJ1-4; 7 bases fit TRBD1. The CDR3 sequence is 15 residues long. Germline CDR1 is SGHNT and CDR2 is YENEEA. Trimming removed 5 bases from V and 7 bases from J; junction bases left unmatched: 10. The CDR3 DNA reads TGTGCCAGCAGCGCCCGTCTACAGGGGAGTGAAAAACTGTTTTTT. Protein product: CASSARLQGSEKLFF.

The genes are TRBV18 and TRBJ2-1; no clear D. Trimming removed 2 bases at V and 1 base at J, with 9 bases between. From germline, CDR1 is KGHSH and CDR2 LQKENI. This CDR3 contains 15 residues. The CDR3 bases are TGTGCCAGCTCACCAGCGGCTAGGTCCTACAATGAGCAGTTCTTC. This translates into CASSPAARSYNEQFF.

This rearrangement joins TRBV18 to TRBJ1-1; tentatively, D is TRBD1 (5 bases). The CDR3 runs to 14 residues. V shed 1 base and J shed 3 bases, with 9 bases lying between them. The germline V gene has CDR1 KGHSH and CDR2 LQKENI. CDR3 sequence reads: CASSPRQPDTEAFF. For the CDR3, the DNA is TGTGCCAGCTCACCACGACAGCCAGACACTGAAGCTTTCTTT.

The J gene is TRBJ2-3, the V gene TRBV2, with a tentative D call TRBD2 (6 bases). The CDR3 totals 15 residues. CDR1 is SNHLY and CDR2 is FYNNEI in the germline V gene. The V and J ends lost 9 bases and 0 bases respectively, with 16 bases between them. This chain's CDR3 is CASLAGLGSTDTQYF. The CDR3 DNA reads TGTGCCAGTCTTGCGGGACTGGGGAGCACAGATACGCAGTATTTT.

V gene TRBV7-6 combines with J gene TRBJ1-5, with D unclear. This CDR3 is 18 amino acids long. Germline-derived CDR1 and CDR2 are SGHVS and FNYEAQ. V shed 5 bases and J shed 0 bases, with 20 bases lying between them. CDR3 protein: CASSPRNRASHSNQPQHF. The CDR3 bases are TGTGCCAGCAGCCCTAGGAATAGGGCCAGCCATAGCAATCAGCCCCAGCATTTT.

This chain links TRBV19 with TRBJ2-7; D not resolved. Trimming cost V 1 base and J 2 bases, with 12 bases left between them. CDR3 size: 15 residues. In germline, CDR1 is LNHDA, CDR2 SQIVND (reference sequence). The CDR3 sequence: CASSIGKTVTYEQYF. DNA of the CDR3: TGTGCCAGTAGTATAGGGAAAACTGTAACCTACGAGCAGTACTTC. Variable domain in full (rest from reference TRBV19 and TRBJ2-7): DGGITQSPKYLFRKEGQNVTLSCEQNLNHDAMYWYRQDPGQGLRLIYYSQIVNDFQKGDIAEGYSVSREKKESFPLTVTSAQKNPTAFYLCASSIGKTVTYEQYFGPGTRLTVT.

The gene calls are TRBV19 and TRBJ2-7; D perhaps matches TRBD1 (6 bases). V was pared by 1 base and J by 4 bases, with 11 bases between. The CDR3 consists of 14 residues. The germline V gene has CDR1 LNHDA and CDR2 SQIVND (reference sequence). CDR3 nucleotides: TGTGCCAGTAGTATAGCCTCCAGGGGATACGAGCAGTACTTC. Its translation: CASSIASRGYEQYF.

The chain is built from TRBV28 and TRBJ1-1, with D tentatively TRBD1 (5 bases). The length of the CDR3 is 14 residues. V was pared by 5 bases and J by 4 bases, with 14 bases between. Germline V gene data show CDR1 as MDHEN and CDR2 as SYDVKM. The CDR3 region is CASSPPGGTTEAFF. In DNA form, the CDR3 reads TGTGCCAGCAGTCCCCCGGGGGGGACCACTGAAGCTTTCTTT.

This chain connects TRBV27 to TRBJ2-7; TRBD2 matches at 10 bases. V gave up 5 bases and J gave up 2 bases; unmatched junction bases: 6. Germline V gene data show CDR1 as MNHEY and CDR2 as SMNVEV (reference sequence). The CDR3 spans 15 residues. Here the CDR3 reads CASSHLAGATYEQYF. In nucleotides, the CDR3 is TGTGCCAGCAGTCACCTAGCGGGAGCCACCTACGAGCAGTACTTC.

CDR3 sequence (DNA): TGTGCCAGCAGTTGGGAGGGGCGTGGCTATGGCTACACCTTC. It specifies CASSWEGRGYGYTF. The genes are TRBV28 and TRBJ1-2; a weak D match, TRBD1 (5 bases). V was clipped by 4 bases and J by 4 bases, with 13 bases between them. The CDR3 has 14 amino acids. Germline V gene lookup returns CDR1 MDHEN and CDR2 SYDVKM.

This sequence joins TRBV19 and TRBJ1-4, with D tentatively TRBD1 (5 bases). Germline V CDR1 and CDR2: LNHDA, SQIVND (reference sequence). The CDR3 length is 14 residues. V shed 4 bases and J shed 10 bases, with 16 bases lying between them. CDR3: CASSTSGSGRKLFF. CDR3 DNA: TGTGCCAGTAGTACTTCAGGGTCCGGTAGAAAACTGTTTTTT. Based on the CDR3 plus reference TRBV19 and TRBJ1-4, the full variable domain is DGGITQSPKYLFRKEGQNVTLSCEQNLNHDAMYWYRQDPGQGLRLIYYSQIVNDFQKGDIAEGYSVSREKKESFPLTVTSAQKNPTAFYLCASSTSGSGRKLFFGSGTQLSVL.

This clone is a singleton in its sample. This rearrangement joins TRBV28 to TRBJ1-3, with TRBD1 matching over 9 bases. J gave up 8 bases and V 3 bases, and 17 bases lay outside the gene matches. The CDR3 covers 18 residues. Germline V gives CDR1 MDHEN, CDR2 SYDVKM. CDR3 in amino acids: CASSFPLGQGVNRDTIYF. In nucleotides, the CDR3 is TGTGCCAGCAGTTTTCCTTTGGGACAGGGAGTAAATAGGGACACCATATATTTT. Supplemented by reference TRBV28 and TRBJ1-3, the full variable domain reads DVKVTQSSRYLVKRTGEKVFLECVQDMDHENMFWYRQDPGLGLRLIYFSYDVKMKEKGDIPEGYSVSREKKERFSLILESASTNQTSMYLCASSFPLGQGVNRDTIYFGEGSWLTVV.

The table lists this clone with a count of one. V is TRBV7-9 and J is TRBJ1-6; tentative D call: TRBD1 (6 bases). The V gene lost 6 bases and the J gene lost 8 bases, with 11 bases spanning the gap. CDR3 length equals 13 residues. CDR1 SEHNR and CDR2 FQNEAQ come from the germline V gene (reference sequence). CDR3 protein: CASRQGRDSPLHF. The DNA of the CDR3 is TGTGCCAGCAGACAGGGTAGAGATTCACCCCTCCACTTT.

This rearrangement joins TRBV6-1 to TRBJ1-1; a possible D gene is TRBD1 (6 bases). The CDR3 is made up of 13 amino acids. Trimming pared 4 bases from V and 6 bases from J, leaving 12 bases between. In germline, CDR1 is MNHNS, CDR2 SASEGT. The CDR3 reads CASSGGPGAEAFF. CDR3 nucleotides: TGTGCCAGCAGTGGGGGGCCAGGGGCTGAAGCTTTCTTT.

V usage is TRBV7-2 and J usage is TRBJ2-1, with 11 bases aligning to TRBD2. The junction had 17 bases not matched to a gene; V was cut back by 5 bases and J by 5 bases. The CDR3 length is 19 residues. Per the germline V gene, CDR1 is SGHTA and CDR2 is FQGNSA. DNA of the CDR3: TGTGCCAGCAGCCTCTCTAGCGGGAGGTTGAGGGGAAGAAACAATGAGCAGTTCTTC. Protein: CASSLSSGRLRGRNNEQFF.

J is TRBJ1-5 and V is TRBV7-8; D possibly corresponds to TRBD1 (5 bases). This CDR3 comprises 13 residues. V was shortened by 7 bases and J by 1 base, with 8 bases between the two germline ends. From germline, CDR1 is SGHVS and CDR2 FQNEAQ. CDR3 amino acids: CASKGQSNQPQHF. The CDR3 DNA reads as TGTGCCAGCAAGGGGCAGAGCAATCAGCCCCAGCATTTT.

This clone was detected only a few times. The CDR3 here is CASSLTNFKRGGRNNEQFF. The CDR3 bases are TGTGCCAGCAGTTTAACTAATTTCAAGAGGGGGGGTCGGAACAATGAGCAGTTCTTC. The chain employs TRBV27 and TRBJ2-1; TRBD2 is a possible D gene (7 bases). The ends were cut back, 2 bases at V and 5 bases at J, with 25 bases in the middle. Germline-derived CDR1 and CDR2 are MNHEY and SMNVEV (reference sequence). CDR3 length: 19 residues.